This T cell receptor beta chain was documented in a study of blood T cell repertoires in COVID-19. Study-level information: PBMCs, B-cell-depleted T cells, or T cells were the source of the cDNA or gDNA that made up the material.

Unmatched junction bases numbered 7, after V lost 3 bases and J lost 2 bases. The CDR3 totals 16 residues. CDR1 is MGHRA and CDR2 is YSYEKL in the germline V gene. In the original analysis: Amplification from reference gene primers served as the basis for estimated nucleated cell counts. Using immunoSEQ multiplex PCR, the repertoire was profiled, and TCRdb retains in-frame clones only, with some absent. The V and J calls and clone size were taken over from that table, and D and trimming were inferred from the DNA. This repertoire shows some 220,000 clones, roughly nine tenths found once; its top ten account for roughly 2.7%. Assignments of participants to cohorts depended upon their own reported clinical history.

V gene TRBV4-1 combines with J gene TRBJ2-1; 7 nucleotides agree with TRBD2. Input material: PBMCs or T cells enriched from blood (not recorded which). This clonotype originated in a young woman who had recovered from COVID-19. CDR3 in DNA: TGCGCCAGCAGCCAGCAAAGCCGGGGGGCCTACAATGAGCAGTTCTTC. This encodes CASSQQSRGAYNEQFF.